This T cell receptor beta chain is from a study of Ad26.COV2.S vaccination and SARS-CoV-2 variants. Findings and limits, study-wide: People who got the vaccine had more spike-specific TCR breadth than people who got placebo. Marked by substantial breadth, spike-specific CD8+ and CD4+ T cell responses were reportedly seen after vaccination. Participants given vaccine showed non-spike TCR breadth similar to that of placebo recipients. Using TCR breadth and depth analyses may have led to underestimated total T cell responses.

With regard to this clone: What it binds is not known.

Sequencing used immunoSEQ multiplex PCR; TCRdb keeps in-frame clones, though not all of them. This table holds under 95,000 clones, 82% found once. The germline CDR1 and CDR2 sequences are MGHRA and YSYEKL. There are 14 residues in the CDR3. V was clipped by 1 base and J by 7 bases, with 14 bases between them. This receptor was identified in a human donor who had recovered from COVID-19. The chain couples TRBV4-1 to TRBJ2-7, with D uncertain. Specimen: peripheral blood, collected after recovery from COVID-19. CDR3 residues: CASSQASELREQYF. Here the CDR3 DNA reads TGCGCCAGCAGCCAAGCTAGTGAGCTGAGAGAGCAGTACTTC.